The next 20 T cell receptor beta chains were all read from a single sample in a study of a mutant IDH1 vaccine in newly diagnosed glioma. These receptors have no known antigen. As for time point: week 11, during vaccination. Vaccination comprised doses that each held 300 ug of mutant IDH1 20-mer peptide, plus topical imiquimod. Clones were sequenced by immunoSEQ multiplex PCR, and TCRdb holds only the in-frame ones, with some missing. The sample holds tens of thousands of clones; around 80% are singletons and the top ten take roughly 3.6%. The sample in question was PBMCs, obtained from a glioma patient whose treatment included an IDH1 peptide vaccine. These receptors all come from a man in his thirties or forties with glioma.

This clone occurred once. The chain links TRBV10-3 to TRBJ1-1, with D hard to call. The CDR3 extends over 13 amino acids. Trimming left V 10 bases short and J 0 bases short, with 12 bases between. Germline CDR1 ENHRY, CDR2 SYGVKD. The CDR3 region has the DNA TGTGCCACACTAGGAGTACTGAACACTGAAGCTTTCTTT. Translating gives CATLGVLNTEAFF.

The chain joins TRBV6-1 to TRBJ2-5, with D perhaps matching TRBD1 or TRBD2 (6 bases each). The CDR3 is made up of 14 amino acids. The V gene lost 9 bases and the J gene lost 2 bases, with 16 bases spanning the gap. Germline V gene lookup returns CDR1 MNHNS and CDR2 SASEGT. The CDR3 nucleotides read TGTGCCAGTACTGGAGGGGGTCAACAAGAGACCCAGTACTTC. It translates to CASTGGGQQETQYF.

In DNA form, the CDR3 reads TGTGCCAGCATCCCTGGGGGGGTGAACACTGAAGCTTTCTTT. Translating gives CASIPGGVNTEAFF. The rearrangement uses TRBV28 and TRBJ1-1, with a possible D match to TRBD1 (5 bases). The CDR3 totals 14 residues. Trimming removed 7 bases at V and 0 bases at J, with 12 bases between. CDR1 and CDR2 (germline): MDHEN, SYDVKM.

This chain joins TRBV9 and TRBJ2-3; TRBD2 is a possible D gene (6 bases). This CDR3 contains 15 residues. In germline, CDR1 is SGDLS, CDR2 YYNGEE. V lost 4 bases and J 0 bases, leaving 12 bases between the germline ends. In DNA form, the CDR3 reads TGTGCCAGCAGCCTGGCCGGGAGAAGCACAGATACGCAGTATTTT. This sequence encodes CASSLAGRSTDTQYF.

The V gene is TRBV11-3, the J gene TRBJ2-5; the D is unclear. Germline V gene data show CDR1 as SGHNT and CDR2 as YENEEA. V was cut by 4 bases and J by 3 bases, with 12 bases left in between. CDR3 length equals 14 residues. CDR3 region: CASSSSLYEETQYF. For the CDR3, the DNA is TGTGCCAGCAGCTCTTCCCTGTATGAAGAGACCCAGTACTTC.

The gene calls are TRBV11-2 and TRBJ2-7; perhaps TRBD2 as D (6 bases). V shed 0 bases and J shed 0 bases, with 12 bases lying between them. CDR1 and CDR2 from the germline V gene are SGHAT and FQNNGV. The length of the CDR3 is 16 residues. The CDR3 DNA reads as TGTGCCAGCAGCTTAGAATTTGCGGGAAGCTCCTACGAGCAGTACTTC. This translates into CASSLEFAGSSYEQYF.

With regard to this clone: The DNA is left out, because the CDR3 cannot be placed on it with certainty; the CDR3 is given as TCRdb lists it. This sequence joins TRBV28 and TRBJ2-3; whether TRBD2, the table's D call, matches the DNA was not checked. In germline, CDR1 is MDHEN, CDR2 SYDVKM. The CDR3 has 11 amino acids, counting both end residues. The CDR3 loop reads CASSTSNTQYF.

The CDR3 is CASSPGPYNEQFF. CDR3 bases: TGTGCCAGCTCGCCCGGGCCCTACAATGAGCAGTTCTTC. V usage is TRBV14 and J usage is TRBJ2-1; D unclear. The V end lost 8 bases, the J end lost 2 bases, and 10 bases lay between the germline ends. Germline V gives CDR1 SGHDN, CDR2 FVKESK. The CDR3 consists of 13 residues.

In its sample, this clone was seen once. The rearrangement uses TRBV5-8 and TRBJ1-1; the D is unclear. CDR1 SGHTS and CDR2 YDEGEE come from the germline V gene. The CDR3 length is 12 residues. The V end lost 2 bases, the J end lost 4 bases, and 6 bases lay between the germline ends. The CDR3 sequence is CASSFGSTEAFF. The DNA for the CDR3 is TGTGCCAGCAGCTTTGGGAGCACTGAAGCTTTCTTT.

This chain joins TRBV5-1 and TRBJ2-1; TRBD1 or TRBD2 may be the D gene (5 bases each). In germline, CDR1 is SGHRS, CDR2 YFSETQ. This CDR3 is built from 15 residues. Trimming took 0 bases from V and 8 from J, leaving 15 bases between them. The CDR3 reads CASSLEAPRDDEQFF. In nucleotides, the CDR3 is TGCGCCAGCAGCTTGGAGGCTCCTCGGGACGATGAGCAGTTCTTC.

The rearrangement links TRBV4-3 to TRBJ2-3; D is unclear. V lost 0 bases and J 9 bases, leaving 10 bases between the germline ends. Germline V lookup: CDR1 LGHNA, CDR2 YSLEER. This CDR3 has 13 residues. The CDR3 nucleotides are TGCGCCAGCAGCCAAGATCTGGGTTTCACGCAGTATTTT. Amino acid sequence: CASSQDLGFTQYF.

The chain carries TRBV28 and TRBJ1-2; possible D gene TRBD1, 5 bases. The CDR3 is made up of 15 amino acids. CDR1 and CDR2 (germline): MDHEN, SYDVKM. The ends were cut back, 4 bases at V and 3 bases at J, with 15 bases in the middle. The CDR3 coding sequence is TGTGCCAGCAGTTCCCCCCCGGGACGGGACTATGGCTACACCTTC. It is translated as CASSSPPGRDYGYTF.

V usage is TRBV6-1 and J usage is TRBJ2-1; D gene unclear. From germline, CDR1 is MNHNS and CDR2 SASEGT. Trimming removed 2 bases at V and 10 bases at J, with 9 bases between. The CDR3 totals 12 residues. Written as DNA, the CDR3 is TGTGCCAGCAGTGAACTTGCCAGGGAGCAGTTCTTC. Its translation is CASSELAREQFF.

The chain is built from TRBV18 and TRBJ2-2, with a tentative D call TRBD1 (6 bases). The length of the CDR3 is 14 residues. Trimming took off 3 bases at V and 4 bases at J, with 9 bases between the two ends. The germline V gene has CDR1 KGHSH and CDR2 LQKENI. DNA for the CDR3: TGTGCCAGCTCACCGGACAGAACCACCGGGGAGCTGTTTTTT. Protein: CASSPDRTTGELFF.

The chain recombines TRBV29-1 with TRBJ1-3; D gene ambiguous. The CDR3 contains 12 residues. Germline V CDR1 and CDR2: SQVTM, ANQGSEA. Between the trimmed V and J ends, which lost 0 bases and 4 bases, there was a span of 4 bases. The CDR3 reads CSVEETGNTIYF. DNA of the CDR3: TGCAGCGTTGAAGAAACAGGAAACACCATATATTTT.

The chain carries TRBV18 and TRBJ1-1; 7 bases map to TRBD1. The CDR3 loop spans 14 amino acids. Germline values: CDR1 KGHSH, CDR2 LQKENI. With 6 bases clipped from V and 5 bases from J, the junction kept 9 bases outside the gene matches. The CDR3 spells CASSSGTDKTEAFF. The CDR3 DNA sequence: TGTGCCAGCTCCAGCGGGACAGACAAGACTGAAGCTTTCTTT.

In its sample, this clone was seen once. The rearrangement uses TRBV19 and TRBJ2-7; 7 positions agree with TRBD2. V lost 6 bases, J lost 3 bases, and 8 bases stayed unmatched. Germline V CDR1 and CDR2: LNHDA, SQIVND (reference sequence). The length of the CDR3 is 14 residues. The CDR3, as DNA: TGTGCCAGTAGCAACGGAGGGAGGGACTACGAGCAGTACTTC. Protein product: CASSNGGRDYEQYF.

The chain joins TRBV15 to TRBJ2-1, with 10 bases fitting TRBD1. The CDR3 consists of 14 residues. Trimming removed 5 bases from V and 12 bases from J; junction bases left unmatched: 10. Germline values: CDR1 LNHNV, CDR2 YYDKDF (reference sequence). The CDR3 sequence is CATSGGSDRGRQFF. The CDR3 region has the DNA TGTGCCACCAGCGGGGGGTCCGACAGGGGGCGGCAGTTCTTC. Full variable domain (remainder filled in from reference TRBV15 and TRBJ2-1): DAMVIQNPRYQVTQFGKPVTLSCSQTLNHNVMYWYQQKSSQAPKLLFHYYDKDFNNEADTPDNFQSRRPNTSFCFLDIRSPGLGDTAMYLCATSGGSDRGRQFFGPGTRLTVL.

The rearrangement links TRBV5-6 to TRBJ2-1, with D unclear. The ends were cut back, 3 bases at V and 14 bases at J, with 15 bases in the middle. The CDR3 extends over 12 amino acids. CDR1 and CDR2 (germline): SGHDT, YYEEEE. CDR3 sequence reads: CASSSTGRIEFF. In DNA, the CDR3 is TGTGCCAGCAGCTCGACCGGACGGATTGAGTTCTTC.

As regards this clone: The same CDR3 arises from other DNA sequences in this sample as well. This rearrangement joins TRBV11-2 to TRBJ2-2, with D unclear. V lost 1 base, J lost 7 bases, and 4 bases lay in between. The CDR3 sequence is 12 residues long. Germline V gene data show CDR1 as SGHAT and CDR2 as FQNNGV. CDR3 sequence (DNA): TGTGCCAGCAGCTTAGGGCACGGGGAGCTGTTTTTT. This codes for CASSLGHGELFF.